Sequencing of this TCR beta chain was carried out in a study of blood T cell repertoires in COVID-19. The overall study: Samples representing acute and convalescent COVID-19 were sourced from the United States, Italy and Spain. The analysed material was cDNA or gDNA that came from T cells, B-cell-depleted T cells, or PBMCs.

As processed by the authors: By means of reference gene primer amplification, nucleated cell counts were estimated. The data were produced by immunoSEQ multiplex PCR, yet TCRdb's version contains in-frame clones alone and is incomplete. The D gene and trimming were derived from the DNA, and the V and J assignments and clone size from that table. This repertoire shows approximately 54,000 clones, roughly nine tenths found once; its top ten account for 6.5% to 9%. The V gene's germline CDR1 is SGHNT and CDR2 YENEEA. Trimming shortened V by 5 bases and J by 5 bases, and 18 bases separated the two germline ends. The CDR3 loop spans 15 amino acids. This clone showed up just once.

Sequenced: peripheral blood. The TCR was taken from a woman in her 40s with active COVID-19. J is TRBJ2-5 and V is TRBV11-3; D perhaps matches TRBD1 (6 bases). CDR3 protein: CASSIGTPAMETQYF. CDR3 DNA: TGTGCCAGCAGCATAGGGACACCAGCCATGGAGACCCAGTACTTC.